A single sample gave rise to the 10 T cell receptor beta chains below, sequenced in a study of blood T cells in healthy people across ages. A second PCR, run for roughly 7 to 11 cycles, used a sample-barcoded 5' primer plus a J-beta primer mix. One entry per CDR3 protein results from TCRdb running MiXCR on the 5' RACE reads. The data contain roughly 700,000 distinct CDR3 sequences, over 45% of them seen just once; the ten biggest clones take up around a third. The sample taken for sequencing was blood. These receptors were collected from a woman in her sixties or seventies in good health.

V is TRBV27 and J is TRBJ1-6; D possibly corresponds to TRBD1 (6 bases). The CDR3 contains 15 residues. Germline V lookup: CDR1 MNHEY, CDR2 SMNVEV (reference sequence). V was pared by 5 bases and J by 6 bases, with 14 bases between. The CDR3 spells CASSRQATVNSPLHF. DNA of the CDR3: TGTGCCAGCAGTAGACAGGCTACAGTTAATTCACCCCTCCACTTT.

This clonotype was counted once. V and J are TRBV4-2 and TRBJ2-3; maybe TRBD2 (5 bases). Germline CDR1 is LGHNA and CDR2 is YNFKEQ. V dropped 3 bases and J dropped 5 bases, with 9 bases sitting between them. CDR3 length: 13 residues. CDR3 loop: CASSQGVVDTQYF. For the CDR3, the DNA is TGTGCCAGCAGCCAGGGAGTTGTAGATACGCAGTATTTT.

This sequence joins TRBV7-2 and TRBJ1-1, with D possibly TRBD1 on 5 matching bases. There are 13 residues in the CDR3. V was pared by 6 bases and J by 5 bases, with 13 bases between. Germline CDR1 is SGHTA and CDR2 is FQGNSA. Written as DNA, the CDR3 is TGTGCCAGCAGATGGGGGGGTAGAACTGAAGCTTTCTTT. Translation gives CASRWGGRTEAFF.

The gene calls are TRBV11-1 and TRBJ2-4; a possible D gene is TRBD2 (6 bases). The CDR3 contains 13 residues. Germline V CDR1 and CDR2: SGHAT, FQDESV (reference sequence). V was clipped by 6 bases and J by 13 bases, with 19 bases between them. This CDR3 reads CASSSDRRGEQYF. The DNA for the CDR3 is TGTGCCAGCAGTAGCGACCGGAGGGGAGAGCAGTACTTC.

The V gene is TRBV7-2, the J gene TRBJ2-7; D unclear. Trimming took off 7 bases at V and 0 bases at J, with 13 bases between the two ends. Germline CDR1 is SGHTA and CDR2 is FQGNSA. The CDR3 covers 14 residues. CDR3 DNA: TGTGCCAGCACCCTGACACCTAACTCCTACGAGCAGTACTTC. Translated, it gives CASTLTPNSYEQYF.

The CDR3 is CAGRDRVSYEQYF. The CDR3, as DNA: TGTGCCGGCCGGGACAGGGTCTCCTACGAGCAGTACTTC. The V call is TRBV28, the J call TRBJ2-7, with 9 positions matching TRBD1. The CDR3 totals 13 residues. The J segment lost 0 bases and the V segment lost 11 bases, leaving 5 bases of the junction unmatched. The germline V gene has CDR1 MDHEN and CDR2 SYDVKM.

The J gene is TRBJ2-1, the V gene TRBV14, with D uncertain. Germline V CDR1 and CDR2: SGHDN, FVKESK. V was pared by 0 bases and J by 7 bases, with 10 bases between. The CDR3 consists of 14 residues. The CDR3 DNA sequence: TGTGCCAGCAGCCAAGATCTAGAAGGGAATGAGCAGTTCTTC. Translating gives CASSQDLEGNEQFF.

This sequence joins TRBV19 and TRBJ2-7; 9 nucleotides match TRBD1. The CDR3 has 14 residues. Germline trimming cut 6 bases from V and 3 bases from J; bases unmatched to any gene: 6. CDR1 and CDR2 from the germline V gene are LNHDA and SQIVND (reference sequence). The CDR3 coding sequence is TGTGCCAGTAGAGGGACAGGGTCGGTCTACGAGCAGTACTTC. Encoded protein: CASRGTGSVYEQYF. The variable domain in full, with the rest retrieved from reference TRBV19 and TRBJ2-7, is DGGITQSPKYLFRKEGQNVTLSCEQNLNHDAMYWYRQDPGQGLRLIYYSQIVNDFQKGDIAEGYSVSREKKESFPLTVTSAQKNPTAFYLCASRGTGSVYEQYFGPGTRLTVT.

This clonotype occurred a few times. The chain uses TRBV7-2 and TRBJ1-2; 11 bases map to TRBD1. Germline values: CDR1 SGHTA, CDR2 FQGNSA. This CDR3 has 16 residues. V lost 2 bases and J lost 7; bases outside the gene matches: 9. The CDR3, as DNA: TGTGCCAGCAGCTTAAGCTCAAGGGACAGGGGGACTGGCTACACCTTC. This codes for CASSLSSRDRGTGYTF. The complete variable domain, with remaining parts taken from reference TRBV7-2 and TRBJ1-2, reads GAGVSQSPSNKVTEKGKDVELRCDPISGHTALYWYRQSLGQGLEFLIYFQGNSAPDKSGLPSDRFSAERTGGSVSTLTIQRTQQEDSAVYLCASSLSSRDRGTGYTFGSGTRLTVV.

This clonotype was found a few times. The chain couples TRBV11-2 to TRBJ2-4, with D perhaps TRBD1 (5 bases). The CDR3 sequence is 21 residues long. Trimming took off 0 bases at V and 1 base at J, with 25 bases between the two ends. CDR1 SGHAT and CDR2 FQNNGV come from the germline V gene. As DNA, the CDR3 is TGTGCCAGCAGCTTAGAACCCCCGACGTTAGGGGTTGGGATGGCCAAAAACATTCAGTACTTC. This codes for CASSLEPPTLGVGMAKNIQYF. Full variable domain (rest looked up from reference TRBV11-2 and TRBJ2-4): EAGVAQSPRYKIIEKRQSVAFWCNPISGHATLYWYQQILGQGPKLLIQFQNNGVVDDSQLPKDRFSAERLKGVDSTLKIQPAKLEDSAVYLCASSLEPPTLGVGMAKNIQYFGAGTRLSVL.